What follows are 11 T cell receptor beta chains derived from one specimen sequenced in a study of shared clonotypes between healthy human individuals (dated by TCRdb to 2018 to 2021). Libraries were prepared through the immunoSEQ multiplex PCR assay. Held by TCRdb, this immuneACCESS table contains in-frame sequences only and omits some clones. Under half of the omission traces to an unresolved V gene where checked; the cause of the rest is unknown. The sample table shows over 2 million clones, and 85% to 95% are seen once. Under 0.15% of the sample is held by the ten biggest clonotypes. The sample consisted of naive CD4+ T cells sorted from blood. Read against the paper, the sample's cell subset or site label means: CD45RA+ positively selected. These receptors were obtained from a man between 18 and 35 years old in good health.

V gene TRBV7-2 combines with J gene TRBJ1-1; weak D call: TRBD1 (6 bases). The CDR3 has 15 amino acids. The V gene's germline CDR1 is SGHTA and CDR2 FQGNSA. V was pared by 2 bases and J by 0 bases, with 10 bases between. The CDR3: CASSLSRGMNTEAFF. CDR3 DNA: TGTGCCAGCAGCTTAAGCAGGGGTATGAACACTGAAGCTTTCTTT.

The genes are TRBV6-1 and TRBJ1-2; D perhaps matches TRBD1 (6 bases). CDR1 is MNHNS and CDR2 is SASEGT in the germline V gene. V shed 11 bases and J shed 0 bases, with 13 bases lying between them. There are 13 residues in the CDR3. The CDR3 nucleotides read TGTGCCGGTTGGACAGCCACTAACTATGGCTACACCTTC. The encoded protein is CAGWTATNYGYTF.

The V gene is TRBV6-1, the J gene TRBJ1-1; TRBD1 matches at 7 bases. There are 14 residues in the CDR3. J gave up 5 bases and V 4 bases, and 7 bases lay outside the gene matches. Looked up from germline, CDR1 is MNHNS and CDR2 is SASEGT. The CDR3 region has the DNA TGTGCCAGCAGTGTTGACAGGGAGGGGACTGAAGCTTTCTTT. It translates to CASSVDREGTEAFF.

The V and J genes are TRBV2 and TRBJ1-1, with unresolved D. The CDR3 extends over 14 amino acids. The germline V gene has CDR1 SNHLY and CDR2 FYNNEI. V lost 6 bases to trimming and J lost 5 bases, with 16 bases between them. The CDR3, as DNA: TGTGCCAGCAGCTTCGGTCTTACCCAAACTGAAGCTTTCTTT. Its translation is CASSFGLTQTEAFF.

The rearrangement joins TRBV6-6 to TRBJ1-5, with TRBD1 matching over 7 bases. Germline V gene data show CDR1 as MNHNY and CDR2 as SVGAGI (reference sequence). The V segment lost 7 bases and the J segment 4 bases; nucleotides outside the gene matches: 7. The CDR3 extends over 14 amino acids. CDR3: CASTPGTVNQPQHF. CDR3 DNA sequence: TGTGCCAGCACCCCAGGGACAGTAAATCAGCCCCAGCATTTT.

This clone was detected only once. DNA for the CDR3: TGTGCCACCAGCCGAGGAAGGACAGTAAACCCGATTTTGGATACGCAGTATTTT. Protein product: CATSRGRTVNPILDTQYF. This sequence joins TRBV15 and TRBJ2-3, with D perhaps TRBD1 (6 bases). Germline CDR1 LNHNV, CDR2 YYDKDF (reference sequence). CDR3 length: 18 amino acids. The V and J ends lost 5 bases and 6 bases respectively, with 27 bases between them.

V is TRBV2 and J is TRBJ2-3, with 8 bases fitting TRBD1. The trim removed 3 bases at V and 6 bases at J, leaving 5 bases unmatched. The CDR3 is 14 residues long. Germline V gene sequence: CDR1 SNHLY, CDR2 FYNNEI. The CDR3 loop reads CASSDGDRRDTQYF. Here the CDR3 DNA reads TGTGCCAGCAGTGACGGGGACAGGCGGGATACGCAGTATTTT.

The chain couples TRBV4-3 to TRBJ2-5; 10 nucleotides agree with TRBD2. The junction had 11 bases not matched to a gene; V was cut back by 0 bases and J by 4 bases. CDR1 and CDR2 (germline): LGHNA, YSLEER. This CDR3 has 18 residues. The CDR3 nucleotides read TGCGCCAGCAGCCAAGATACCCCTAGCGGGAGTTGGGTAGAGACCCAGTACTTC. Translating gives CASSQDTPSGSWVETQYF.

Concerning this clone itself: Sequence at one end of the junction differs from germline and may be a read error. This sequence joins TRBV7-2 and TRBJ1-5; a weak D match, TRBD1 (6 bases). Germline assignment: CDR1 SGHTA and CDR2 FQGNSA. This CDR3 region has 15 residues. CDR3 nucleotide sequence: TGTGCCAGCAGTTTAGGCACAGGGAACAATCAGCCCCAGCATTTT. The encoded protein is CASSLGTGNNQPQHF.

The table lists this clone with a count of one. The gene calls are TRBV5-6 and TRBJ2-2; D not certain. The germline CDR1 and CDR2 sequences are SGHDT and YYEEEE. The CDR3 consists of 16 residues. The V gene lost 6 bases and the J gene lost 0 bases, with 15 bases spanning the gap. The CDR3, as DNA: TGTGCCAGCACCCCCATCCGGGCGACGAACACCGGGGAGCTGTTTTTT. It encodes CASTPIRATNTGELFF.

The chain employs TRBV5-6 and TRBJ2-5, with 9 bases matching TRBD1. After removal of 4 bases from V and 5 bases from J, the junction contained 12 bases not matched to a gene. Germline loops: CDR1 SGHDT, CDR2 YYEEEE. There are 16 residues in the CDR3. The CDR3 reads CASSPRDRVTLETQYF. The CDR3 DNA reads as TGTGCCAGCAGCCCCCGGGACAGGGTTACGTTGGAGACCCAGTACTTC.